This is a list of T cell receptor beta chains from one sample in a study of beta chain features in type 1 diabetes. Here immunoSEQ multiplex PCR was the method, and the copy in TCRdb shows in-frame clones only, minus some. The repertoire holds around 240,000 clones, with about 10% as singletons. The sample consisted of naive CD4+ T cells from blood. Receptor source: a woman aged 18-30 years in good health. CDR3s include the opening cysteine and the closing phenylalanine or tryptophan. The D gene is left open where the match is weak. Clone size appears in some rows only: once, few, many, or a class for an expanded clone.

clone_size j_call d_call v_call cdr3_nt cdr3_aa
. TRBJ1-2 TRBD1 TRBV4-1 TGCGCCAGCAGCCAACCCGGACAGGGGATAAACTATGGCTACACCTTC CASSQPGQGINYGYTF
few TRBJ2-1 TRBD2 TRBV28 TGTGCCAGCAGTTCCCTCGGCGGGAGGGCCAGCAATGAGCAGTTCTTC CASSSLGGRASNEQFF
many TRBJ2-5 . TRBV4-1 TGCGCCAGCAGCCAAGATGGGGCAGGCCGAGAGACCCAGTACTTC CASSQDGAGRETQYF
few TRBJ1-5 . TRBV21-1 TGTGCCAGCAGCAAAGAAGGGAACCACCCCGGACTCCAGCCCCAGCATTTT CASSKEGNHPGLQPQHF
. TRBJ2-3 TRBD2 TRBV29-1 TGCAGCGCAATTACCCCGACTAGCGGGAGCGCAGATACGCAGTATTTT CSAITPTSGSADTQYF
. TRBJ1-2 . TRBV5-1 TGCGCCAGCAGCTTGCCAGGGGCTAACTATGGCTACACCTTC CASSLPGANYGYTF
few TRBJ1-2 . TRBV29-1 TGCAGCGTTGGAAGGGGAGACGGTGCGGGGGGCTACACCTTC CSVGRGDGAGGYTF
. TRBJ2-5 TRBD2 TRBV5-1 TGCGCCAGCAGCCTTGGAGACCTAGCGGGGCAAGAGACCCAGTACTTC CASSLGDLAGQETQYF
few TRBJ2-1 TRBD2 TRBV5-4 TGTGCCAGCAGCTTGACTAGCGGGAGGGGAAATGAGCAGTTCTTC CASSLTSGRGNEQFF
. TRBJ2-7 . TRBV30 TGTGCCTGGAGTGTCCCCCGGGGGAGCTACGAGCAGTACTTC CAWSVPRGSYEQYF
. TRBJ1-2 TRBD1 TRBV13 TGTGCCAGCAGCTTATCCGGGCCCGGGACAGGCTATGGCTACACCTTC CASSLSGPGTGYGYTF
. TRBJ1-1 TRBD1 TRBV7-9 TGTGCCAGCAGCTTAAAGGGGGCGGGTGAAGCTTTCTTT CASSLKGAGEAFF
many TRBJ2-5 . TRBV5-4 TGTGCCAGCAGCTTGCCCAGGGAAGAGACCCAGTACTTC CASSLPREETQYF
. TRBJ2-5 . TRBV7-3 TGTGCCAGCAGCAAAACAGGAATCCAAGAGACCCAGTACTTC CASSKTGIQETQYF
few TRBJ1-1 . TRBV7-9 TGTGCCAGCAGCTATACGGGGGGAACTGAAGCTTTCTTT CASSYTGGTEAFF
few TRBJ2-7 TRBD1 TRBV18 TGTGCCAGCTCACCACCGGGACAGGTTCCCTACGAGCAGTACTTC CASSPPGQVPYEQYF
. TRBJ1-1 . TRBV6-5 TGTGCCAGCAGTTACAGTCGGGGCACTGAAGCTTTCTTT CASSYSRGTEAFF
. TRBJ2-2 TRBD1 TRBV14 TGTGCCAGCAGCCGCCGCGCAGGGGGTACGGGCGCGAACACCGGGGAGCTGTTTTTT CASSRRAGGTGANTGELFF
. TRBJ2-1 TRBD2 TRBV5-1 TGCGCCAGCAGCTTGGAGCTAGCGGGAGGGGGGGAGCAGTTCTTC CASSLELAGGGEQFF
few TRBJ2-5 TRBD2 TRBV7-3 TGTGCCAGCAGCACTAAGAGCGGGGGGGGATGGGAGACCCAGTACTTC CASSTKSGGGWETQYF